These 26 T cell receptor beta chains were all obtained from the same sample, sequenced in a study of T-cell reconstitution after alpha-beta-depleted transplantation in children. The library targeted TCRbeta and was prepared with unique molecular identifiers. TCRdb re-derived calls from the PCR reads in MiXCR, one entry per CDR3 protein. This sample has approximately 500,000 distinct CDR3 sequences, with approximately 10% found just once. Material: PBMCs, obtained before TCRalphabeta/CD19-depleted stem cell transplant. The receptors were gathered from a child aged 2-15 years with inherited bone marrow failure, due to receive a stem cell transplant.

The chain recombines TRBV28 with TRBJ1-5, with no clear D. CDR1 and CDR2 (germline): MDHEN, SYDVKM. This CDR3 comprises 18 residues. V dropped 6 bases and J dropped 0 bases, with 21 bases sitting between them. In DNA form, the CDR3 reads TGTGCCAGCAGCCCCCGGCTCAGCCCAGCGGGTAGCAATCAGCCCCAGCATTTT. The encoded protein is CASSPRLSPAGSNQPQHF.

V is TRBV6-5 and J is TRBJ1-1; D is unclear. With 0 bases removed from V and 5 bases from J, the gap between germline ends came to 13 bases. Germline V gene sequence: CDR1 MNHEY, CDR2 SVGAGI. The CDR3 is made up of 15 amino acids. The CDR3 sequence is CASSYSLGVGTEAFF. The CDR3 DNA reads TGTGCCAGCAGTTACTCGCTCGGGGTTGGGACTGAAGCTTTCTTT.

The rearrangement links TRBV7-9 to TRBJ2-3; no reliable D call. The V gene's germline CDR1 is SEHNR and CDR2 FQNEAQ (reference sequence). V lost 5 bases, J lost 6 bases, and 12 bases lay in between. The CDR3 runs 13 residues. CDR3 nucleotides: TGTGCCAGCAGCCAGGAGAGTGGCGATACGCAGTATTTT. Residues: CASSQESGDTQYF.

On this clonotype: One base away lies a much larger clone, so this may be a sequencing read error. The chain joins TRBV29-1 to TRBJ2-7; D gene ambiguous. This CDR3 is 13 amino acids long. Looked up from germline, CDR1 is SQVTM and CDR2 is ANQGSEA. The CDR3 reads CKRVGCNSYEQYF. The CDR3 coding sequence is TGCAAACGGGTGGGTTGCAACTCCTACGAGCAGTACTTC.

This clonotype was observed at least ten times. This chain joins TRBV28 and TRBJ2-1; D is uncertain. Germline lookup yields CDR1 MDHEN and CDR2 SYDVKM. V was cut by 3 bases and J by 6 bases, with 15 bases left in between. CDR3 size: 15 residues. The DNA for the CDR3 is TGTGCCAGCAGTTTCCGAGGTAACCCAGTCAATGAGCAGTTCTTC. Residues: CASSFRGNPVNEQFF.

This clonotype has a count of ten or more. The J gene is TRBJ1-6, the V gene TRBV2, with D unclear. CDR1 is SNHLY, CDR2 FYNNEI, per germline. The CDR3 consists of 14 residues. V shed 6 bases and J shed 3 bases, with 9 bases lying between them. In nucleotides, the CDR3 is TGTGCCAGCAGCTACTACAGCTATAATTCACCCCTCCACTTT. As protein: CASSYYSYNSPLHF.

This clonotype was recorded many times. This chain joins TRBV15 and TRBJ1-5, with a tentative D call TRBD1 (6 bases). Per the germline V gene, CDR1 is LNHNV and CDR2 is YYDKDF (reference sequence). Trimming took 0 bases from V and 5 from J, leaving 11 bases between them. The CDR3 sequence is 15 residues long. This CDR3 reads CATSREPGGDQPQHF. The CDR3 nucleotides read TGTGCCACCAGCAGAGAGCCGGGGGGCGATCAGCCCCAGCATTTT.

This clonotype was observed at least ten times. This chain links TRBV9 with TRBJ2-3; D remains ambiguous. Germline CDR1 SGDLS, CDR2 YYNGEE. This CDR3 has 14 amino acids. Trimming removed 0 bases from V and 0 bases from J, with 5 bases in between. The CDR3 bases are TGTGCCAGCAGCGTAGTGACCAGCACAGATACGCAGTATTTT. It codes for CASSVVTSTDTQYF.

This clonotype has a count of ten or more. This chain links TRBV9 with TRBJ2-1, with 8 bases lining up with TRBD2. CDR1 SGDLS and CDR2 YYNGEE come from the germline V gene. V was pared by 4 bases and J by 4 bases, with 7 bases of the junction left unmatched. CDR3 length: 15 residues. The CDR3 here is CASSLKTSAYNEQFF. CDR3 in DNA: TGTGCCAGCAGCCTTAAGACTAGCGCTTACAATGAGCAGTTCTTC. Drawing the rest from reference TRBV9 and TRBJ2-1, the complete variable domain is DSGVTQTPKHLITATGQRVTLRCSPRSGDLSVYWYQQSLDQGLQFLIQYYNGEERAKGNILERFSAQQFPDLHSELNLSSLELGDSALYFCASSLKTSAYNEQFFGPGTRLTVL.

This clonotype was observed at least ten times. The chain carries TRBV20-1 and TRBJ2-7; a possible D gene is TRBD2 (5 bases). Germline values: CDR1 DFQATT, CDR2 SNEGSKA (reference sequence). CDR3 size: 12 residues. The germline V and J ends were trimmed by 2 bases and 7 bases, with 12 bases remaining between them. The CDR3 DNA sequence: TGCAGTGCTAGAATATGGGAGAAAGAGCAGTACTTC. Encoded protein: CSARIWEKEQYF.

This clonotype was seen at least ten times. The gene calls are TRBV5-5 and TRBJ2-7; D may be TRBD1 or TRBD2 (5 bases each). The ends were cut back, 0 bases at V and 0 bases at J, with 19 bases in the middle. Germline V gives CDR1 SGHKS, CDR2 YYEKEE (reference sequence). This CDR3 is 18 amino acids long. CDR3 sequence: CASSLALVGPGSSYEQYF. The DNA for the CDR3 is TGTGCCAGCAGCTTGGCATTGGTCGGGCCAGGGAGCTCCTACGAGCAGTACTTC.

This clonotype was counted ten times or more. The V call is TRBV3-1, the J call TRBJ2-7; no definite D call. V was clipped by 4 bases and J by 0 bases, with 4 bases between them. Per germline, CDR1 LGHDT and CDR2 YNNKEL (reference sequence). The CDR3 loop spans 12 amino acids. The CDR3 loop is CASSPLSYEQYF. The CDR3 DNA sequence: TGTGCCAGCAGCCCCCTCTCCTACGAGCAGTACTTC.

This clonotype appeared many times. The V gene is TRBV2, the J gene TRBJ2-1, with a weak D call TRBD2 (6 bases). Per germline, CDR1 SNHLY and CDR2 FYNNEI. The V end lost 4 bases, the J end lost 12 bases, and 13 bases lay between the germline ends. This CDR3 comprises 12 residues. CDR3 loop: CASSVTRIGQFF. The CDR3 region has the DNA TGTGCCAGCAGTGTGACTAGAATAGGGCAGTTCTTC.

Concerning this clonotype: It may be a read error: a sequence one base away is much more abundant. Because the CDR3 is missing its conserved closing phenylalanine or tryptophan, this is likely a read error. The chain employs TRBV12-5 and TRBJ1-1, with a weak D call TRBD1 (5 bases). CDR1 and CDR2 (germline): LGHNT, FRNRAP. V shed 5 bases and J shed 2 bases, with 18 bases lying between them. The CDR3 extends over 16 amino acids. Here the CDR3 reads CASGTTQRGVNTEAFL. The DNA of the CDR3 is TGTGCTAGTGGTACAACCCAAAGGGGAGTTAACACTGAAGCTTTCCTT.

Notes on this clonotype: A much larger clone sits a single nucleotide away, making a read error possible. The chain employs TRBV12-3 or TRBV12-4 and TRBJ2-3; TRBD2 might be the D (6 bases). The length of the CDR3 is 15 residues. Trimming removed 3 bases from V and 5 bases from J, with 15 bases in between. The CDR3 sequence: CASSFTRTRGDTQYF. DNA for the CDR3: TGTGCCAGCAGTTTTACGCGGACGCGGGGAGATACGCAGTATTTT.

This chain connects TRBV19 to TRBJ1-5, with TRBD1 identical over 9 bases. The trim removed 7 bases at V and 4 bases at J, leaving 8 bases unmatched. The length of the CDR3 is 15 residues. Germline lookup yields CDR1 LNHDA and CDR2 SQIVND (reference sequence). The CDR3 DNA is TGTGCCAGTACCGAGGGACAGGGACGAAATCAGCCCCAGCATTTT. Translating gives CASTEGQGRNQPQHF.

A few counts support this clonotype. The V gene is TRBV19, the J gene TRBJ2-6; D gene ambiguous. V gave up 7 bases and J gave up 0 bases, with 19 bases separating them. This CDR3 is built from 18 residues. Germline assignment: CDR1 LNHDA and CDR2 SQIVND (reference sequence). As DNA, the CDR3 is TGTGCCAGTACCCCAAATTGGGGATTGGGCTCTGGGGCCAACGTCCTGACTTTC. Residues: CASTPNWGLGSGANVLTF.

This chain links TRBV24-1 with TRBJ1-2, with D perhaps TRBD1 (6 bases). Trimming removed 3 bases at V and 3 bases at J, with 13 bases between. The CDR3 sequence is 15 residues long. Germline V lookup: CDR1 KGHDR, CDR2 SFDVKD. The CDR3 loop is CATSDPKTGDYGYTF. In DNA, the CDR3 is TGTGCCACCAGTGATCCAAAGACAGGCGACTATGGCTACACCTTC.

This clonotype has a count of ten or more. This chain links TRBV5-6 with TRBJ2-4, with D perhaps TRBD2 (6 bases). CDR3 length equals 14 residues. The germline CDR1 and CDR2 sequences are SGHDT and YYEEEE. Trimming cost V 4 bases and J 3 bases, with 11 bases left between them. The CDR3 bases are TGTGCCAGCAGCCGTCCGCGGGGCAAAAACATTCAGTACTTC. Translation: CASSRPRGKNIQYF.

This clonotype occurred many times. The chain employs TRBV12-3 or TRBV12-4 and TRBJ2-1; 7 nucleotides agree with TRBD1. V lost 7 bases to trimming and J lost 6 bases; unmatched junction nucleotides: 3. The CDR3 totals 12 residues. CDR3 loop: CASNNRGNEQFF. Here the CDR3 DNA reads TGTGCCAGCAATAACAGGGGCAATGAGCAGTTCTTC.

For this clonotype: A much larger clone differs from this one at a single base, so this may be a read error. The chain links TRBV4-2 to TRBJ1-4, with TRBD1 matching over 9 bases. The length of the CDR3 is 15 residues. Germline CDR1 reads LGHNA; CDR2 reads YNFKEQ. The trim removed 1 base at V and 12 bases at J, leaving 9 bases unmatched. CDR3 coding DNA: TGTGCCAGCAGCCAAGGTGGACAGGGGACGGAACAACTGTTTTTT. Its protein product is CASSQGGQGTEQLFF.

The sample holds many counts of this clonotype. The chain carries TRBV2 and TRBJ1-6, with a tentative D call TRBD1 (5 bases). The CDR3 totals 16 residues. Germline V gene sequence: CDR1 SNHLY, CDR2 FYNNEI. Trimming cost V 3 bases and J 0 bases, with 9 bases left between them. CDR3 bases: TGTGCCAGCAGTGACCCAGGGAGCTCCTATAATTCACCCCTCCACTTT. It translates to CASSDPGSSYNSPLHF.

Many counts were recorded for this clonotype. The rearrangement joins TRBV7-8 to TRBJ2-7, with 8 bases aligning to TRBD1. V lost 5 bases and J lost 1; bases outside the gene matches: 10. Germline V gene data show CDR1 as SGHVS and CDR2 as FQNEAQ. The CDR3 has 16 residues. CDR3 sequence (DNA): TGTGCCAGCAGCCAAGTCAGGGGGCGGCCTTCCTACGAGCAGTACTTC. It encodes CASSQVRGRPSYEQYF.

The rearrangement links TRBV6-2 or TRBV6-3 to TRBJ2-3, with D unresolved. V lost 6 bases to trimming and J lost 6 bases, with 13 bases between them. Germline CDR1 is MNHEY and CDR2 is SVGEGT. CDR3 size: 13 residues. The CDR3 protein is CASSLSTPDTQYF. In nucleotides, the CDR3 is TGTGCCAGCAGCCTATCGACGCCGGATACGCAGTATTTT.

This clonotype was counted ten times or more. V is TRBV4-3 and J is TRBJ2-3, with D unresolved. CDR3 length equals 13 residues. Trimming shortened V by 4 bases and J by 10 bases, and 15 bases separated the two germline ends. Germline V gene sequence: CDR1 LGHNA, CDR2 YSLEER. In DNA, the CDR3 is TGCGCCAGCAGCCCGAGGCATGGAGTTGCGCAGTATTTT. It is translated as CASSPRHGVAQYF.

In its sample, this clonotype was seen many times. The V call is TRBV20-1, the J call TRBJ2-7; 7 bases are a match to TRBD2. The trim removed 5 bases at V and 5 bases at J, leaving 15 bases unmatched. The germline CDR1 and CDR2 sequences are DFQATT and SNEGSKA (reference sequence). This CDR3 is 15 amino acids long. The CDR3 nucleotides are TGCAGTGCTGAGACTGGGAGGGCCTTCGTAAACGAGCAGTACTTC. It is translated as CSAETGRAFVNEQYF.